The source of this T cell receptor beta chain is a study of shared clonotypes between healthy human individuals. Of note for this clone: Its antigen is undetermined.

Selected positively for CCR7 and CD45RO-negative, naive CD8 cells excluded terminally differentiated effector memory CD45RA+ cells. Study-wide findings and caveats: Naive subsets generally exceeded memory subsets in estimated richness.

Sequencing was at deep level. Sorted-subset replicate PCR reactions contained 150 to 200 ng DNA, corresponding to about 30,000 T cell genomes. Measured with immunoSEQ multiplex PCR; TCRdb has only the in-frame clones, and not every one. The profile shows hundreds of thousands of clones, 96% of them singletons. The CDR3 totals 14 residues. V was pared by 5 bases and J by 5 bases, with 16 bases between. CDR1 and CDR2 (germline): SNHLY, FYNNEI. This TCR was sampled from a man aged 30-40 years in good health. This chain joins TRBV2 and TRBJ2-7; no definite D call. The sequencing input was naive CD8+ T cells sorted from blood. CDR3 residues: CASSRPFVVDEQYF. The CDR3 DNA reads as TGTGCCAGCAGTCGCCCGTTCGTTGTCGACGAGCAGTACTTC.